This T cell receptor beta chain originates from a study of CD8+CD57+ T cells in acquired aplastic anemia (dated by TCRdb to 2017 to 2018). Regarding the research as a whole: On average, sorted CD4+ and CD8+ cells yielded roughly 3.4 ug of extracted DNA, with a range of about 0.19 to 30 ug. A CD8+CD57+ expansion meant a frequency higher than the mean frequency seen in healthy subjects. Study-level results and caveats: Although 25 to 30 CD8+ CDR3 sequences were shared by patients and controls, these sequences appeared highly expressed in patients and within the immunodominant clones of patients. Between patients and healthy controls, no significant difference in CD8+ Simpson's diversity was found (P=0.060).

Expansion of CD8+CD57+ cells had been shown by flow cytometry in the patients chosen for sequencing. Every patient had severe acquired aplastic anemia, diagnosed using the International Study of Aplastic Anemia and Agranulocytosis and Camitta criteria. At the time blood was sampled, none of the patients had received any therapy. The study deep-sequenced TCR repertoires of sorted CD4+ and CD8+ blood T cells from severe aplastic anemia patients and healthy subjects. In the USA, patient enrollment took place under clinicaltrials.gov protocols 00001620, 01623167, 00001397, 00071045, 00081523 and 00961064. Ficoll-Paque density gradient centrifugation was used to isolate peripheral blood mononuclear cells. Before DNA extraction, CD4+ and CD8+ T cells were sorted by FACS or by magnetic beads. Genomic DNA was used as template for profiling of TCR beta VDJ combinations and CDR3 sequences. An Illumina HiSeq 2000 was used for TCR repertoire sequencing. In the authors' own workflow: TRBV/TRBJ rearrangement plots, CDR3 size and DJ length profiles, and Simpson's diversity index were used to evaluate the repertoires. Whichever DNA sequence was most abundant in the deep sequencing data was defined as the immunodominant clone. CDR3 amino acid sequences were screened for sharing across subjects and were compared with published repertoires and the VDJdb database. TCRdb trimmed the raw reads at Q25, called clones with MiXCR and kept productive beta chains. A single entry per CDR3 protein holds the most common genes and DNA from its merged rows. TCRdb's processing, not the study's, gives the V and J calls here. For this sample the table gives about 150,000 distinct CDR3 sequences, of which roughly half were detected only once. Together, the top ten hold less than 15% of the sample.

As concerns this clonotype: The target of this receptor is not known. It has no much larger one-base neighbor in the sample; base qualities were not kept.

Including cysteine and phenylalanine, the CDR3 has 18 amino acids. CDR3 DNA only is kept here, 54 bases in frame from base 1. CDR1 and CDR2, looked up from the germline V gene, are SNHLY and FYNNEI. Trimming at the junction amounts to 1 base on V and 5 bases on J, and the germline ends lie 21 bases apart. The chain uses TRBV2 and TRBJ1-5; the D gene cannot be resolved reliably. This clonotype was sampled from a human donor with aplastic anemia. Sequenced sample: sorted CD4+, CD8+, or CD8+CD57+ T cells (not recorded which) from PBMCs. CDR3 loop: CASSEGSVWADRDQPQHF. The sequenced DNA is TGTGCCAGCAGTGAAGGGTCAGTATGGGCAGATCGTGATCAGCCCCAGCATTTT. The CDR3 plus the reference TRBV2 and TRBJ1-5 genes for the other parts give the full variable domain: EPEVTQTPSHQVTQMGQEVILRCVPISNHLYFYWYRQILGQKVEFLVSFYNNEISEKSEIFDDQFSVERPDGSNFTLKIRSTKLEDSAMYFCASSEGSVWADRDQPQHFGDGTRLSIL.